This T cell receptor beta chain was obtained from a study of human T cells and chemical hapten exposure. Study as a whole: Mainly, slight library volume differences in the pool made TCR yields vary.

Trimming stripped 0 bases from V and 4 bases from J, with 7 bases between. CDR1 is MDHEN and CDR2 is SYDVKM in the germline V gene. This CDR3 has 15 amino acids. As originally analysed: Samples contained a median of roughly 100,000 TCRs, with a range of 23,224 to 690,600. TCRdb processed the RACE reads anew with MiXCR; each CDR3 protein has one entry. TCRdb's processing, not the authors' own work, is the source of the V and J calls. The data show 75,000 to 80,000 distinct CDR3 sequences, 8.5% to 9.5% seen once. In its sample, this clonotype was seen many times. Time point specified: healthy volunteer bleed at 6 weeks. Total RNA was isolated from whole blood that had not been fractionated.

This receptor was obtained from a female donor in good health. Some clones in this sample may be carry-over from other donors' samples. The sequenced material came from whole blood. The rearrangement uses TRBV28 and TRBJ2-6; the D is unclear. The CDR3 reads CASSLWVGGANVLTF. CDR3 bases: TGTGCCAGCAGTTTATGGGTCGGAGGGGCCAACGTCCTGACTTTC.